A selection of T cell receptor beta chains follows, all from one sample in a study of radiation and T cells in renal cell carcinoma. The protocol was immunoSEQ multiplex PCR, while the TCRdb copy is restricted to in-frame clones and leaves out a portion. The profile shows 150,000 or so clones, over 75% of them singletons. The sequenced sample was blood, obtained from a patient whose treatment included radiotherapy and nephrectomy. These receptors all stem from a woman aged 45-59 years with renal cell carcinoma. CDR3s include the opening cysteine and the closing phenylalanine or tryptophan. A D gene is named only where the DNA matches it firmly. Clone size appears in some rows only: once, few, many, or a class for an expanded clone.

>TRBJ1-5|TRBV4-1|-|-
TGCGCCAGCAGCCAAGAGGAAAATCAGCCCCAGCATTTT
CASSQEENQPQHF
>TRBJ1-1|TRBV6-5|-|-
TGTGCCAGCAGTTCCGGACCATTGAACACTGAAGCTTTCTTT
CASSSGPLNTEAFF
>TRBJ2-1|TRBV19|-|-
TGTGCCAGTAGTACGAAACCGGGCTACAATGAGCAGTTCTTC
CASSTKPGYNEQFF
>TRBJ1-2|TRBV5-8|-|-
TGTGCCAGCAGCTTGTTCGCTGGCTACACCTTC
CASSLFAGYTF
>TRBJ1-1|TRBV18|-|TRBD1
TGTGCCAGCTCACCGACAGGGGGTCCCACTGAAGCTTTCTTT
CASSPTGGPTEAFF
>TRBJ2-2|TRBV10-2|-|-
TGCGCCAGCAGTGTCAGGAACACCGGGGAGCTGTTTTTT
CASSVRNTGELFF
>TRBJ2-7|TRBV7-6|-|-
TGTGCCAGCAGCTCCTCGGGCAGAAACTACGAGCAGTACTTC
CASSSSGRNYEQYF
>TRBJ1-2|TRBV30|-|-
TGTGCCTGGAGTTTAGAGGGTGAGGAGATTGGCTACACCTTC
CAWSLEGEEIGYTF
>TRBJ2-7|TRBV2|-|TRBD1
TGTGCCAGCATAAGGGGACAGGGTTTCCACGAGCAGTACTTC
CASIRGQGFHEQYF
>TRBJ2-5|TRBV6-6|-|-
TGTGCCAGCAGTCGGGCCAGGCAAGCGCGGGAGACCCAGTACTTC
CASSRARQARETQYF
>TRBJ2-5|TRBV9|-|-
TGTGCCAGCAGCGTAGCTGCGGGGTTGGAAGAGACCCAGTACTTC
CASSVAAGLEETQYF
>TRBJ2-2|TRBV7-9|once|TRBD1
TGTGCCAGCAGCCTTACGACAGGGGGGAACACCGGGGAGCTGTTTTTT
CASSLTTGGNTGELFF
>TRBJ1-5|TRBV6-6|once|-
TGTGCCAGCAAGGAAGGGGGTAATCAGCCCCAGCATTTT
CASKEGGNQPQHF
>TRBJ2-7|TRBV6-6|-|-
TGTGCCAGCAGTTACGTCCGGGGATACGAGCAGTACTTC
CASSYVRGYEQYF
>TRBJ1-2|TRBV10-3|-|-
TGTGCCACCAGGGACGGAGACTATGGCTACACCTTC
CATRDGDYGYTF
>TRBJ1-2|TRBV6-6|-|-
TGTGCCAGCAGTTACCAGGGATACACCTTC
CASSYQGYTF
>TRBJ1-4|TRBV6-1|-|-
TGTGCCAGCAATCAGGTAGAAAAACTGTTTTTT
CASNQVEKLFF
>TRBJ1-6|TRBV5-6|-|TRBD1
TGTGCCAGCAGCCCCGTTGGACAGGGTTCCCATTCACCCCTCCACTTT
CASSPVGQGSHSPLHF
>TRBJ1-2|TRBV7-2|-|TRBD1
TGTGCCAGCAGCTTAGGACAGGGCTATGGCTACACCTTC
CASSLGQGYGYTF
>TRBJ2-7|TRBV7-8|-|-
TGTGCCAGCAGCTCCGGGAGCCGCGTCTACGAGCAGTACTTC
CASSSGSRVYEQYF
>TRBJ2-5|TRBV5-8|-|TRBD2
TGTGCCAGCAGCTTGACTAGCGGGGGAAAGACCCAGTACTTC
CASSLTSGGKTQYF
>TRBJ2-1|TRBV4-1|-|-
TGCGCCAGCAGCCAAGATTTTGATCTAAACAATGAGCAGTTCTTC
CASSQDFDLNNEQFF
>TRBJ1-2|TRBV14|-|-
TGTGCCAGCAGCCAAGATTCCGGGGTTCGCTATGGCTACACCTTC
CASSQDSGVRYGYTF
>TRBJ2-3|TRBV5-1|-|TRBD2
TGCGCCAGCAGCTTGGCTAGCGGGGTCAATCCCCGAGATACGCAGTATTTT
CASSLASGVNPRDTQYF
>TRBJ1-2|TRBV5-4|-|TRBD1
TGTGCCAGCAGCTTCGCAGGGGGCTCGTATGGCTACACCTTC
CASSFAGGSYGYTF
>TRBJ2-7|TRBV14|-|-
TGTGCCAGCAGCCACCGCCCCTCCTACGAGCAGTACTTC
CASSHRPSYEQYF
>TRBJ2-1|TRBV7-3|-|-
TGTGCCAGCAGCTTAACCCGACAGGGAGGGAATGAGCAGTTCTTC
CASSLTRQGGNEQFF
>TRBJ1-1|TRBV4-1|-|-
TGCGCCAGCAGCCAAGCTCAAGCTGGCACTGAAGCTTTCTTT
CASSQAQAGTEAFF
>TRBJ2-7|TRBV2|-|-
TGTGCCAACCCGAGGGGGGTGAGGTACTACGAGCAGTACTTC
CANPRGVRYYEQYF
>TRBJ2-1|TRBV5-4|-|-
TGTGCCAGCAGCTCCCCCTGGGACGATCTCGCCTACAATGAGCAGTTCTTC
CASSSPWDDLAYNEQFF
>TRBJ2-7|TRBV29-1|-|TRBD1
TGCAGCGTTGACAGGGGGAACGAGCAGTACTTC
CSVDRGNEQYF
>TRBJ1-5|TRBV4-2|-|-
TGTGCCAGCAGCCAAGGGGTTGACGGGAATCAGCCCCAGCATTTT
CASSQGVDGNQPQHF
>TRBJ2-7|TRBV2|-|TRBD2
TGTGCCAGCAATGGACTAGCAGTCTACGAGCAGTACTTC
CASNGLAVYEQYF
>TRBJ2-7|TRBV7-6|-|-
TGTGCCAGCAGCTCAGGGTTGAGCTACGAGCAGTACTTC
CASSSGLSYEQYF
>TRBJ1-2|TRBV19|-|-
TGTGCCAGTAGTCCGGGGCCGAGCTATGGCTACACCTTC
CASSPGPSYGYTF
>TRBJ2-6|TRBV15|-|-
TGTGCCACCAGCAGAGATCGGGGTTTTTCTTCTGGGGCCAACGTCCTGACTTTC
CATSRDRGFSSGANVLTF
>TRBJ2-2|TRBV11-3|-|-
TGTGCCAGCAGCGGAGGCACCCGTGGGACCGGGGAGCTGTTTTTT
CASSGGTRGTGELFF
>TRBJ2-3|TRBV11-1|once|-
TGTGCCAGCAGCTCGGACAGCTTAACTAGCACAGATACGCAGTATTTT
CASSSDSLTSTDTQYF
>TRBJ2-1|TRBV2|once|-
TGTGCCAGCAGTGACTATAGGGTCTTCGAGCAGTTCTTC
CASSDYRVFEQFF
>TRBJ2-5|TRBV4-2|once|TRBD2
TGTGCCAGCAGCCAAGTGCTAGCGGGGGTTGAGACCCAGTACTTC
CASSQVLAGVETQYF
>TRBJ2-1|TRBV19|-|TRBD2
TGTGCCAGTAGTGTAAGCGGGGGGGTCTACAATGAGCAGTTCTTC
CASSVSGGVYNEQFF
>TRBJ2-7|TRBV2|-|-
TGTGCCAGCAGTGTTGCACAGGGAGACTACGAGCAGTACTTC
CASSVAQGDYEQYF
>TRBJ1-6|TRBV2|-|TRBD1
TGTGCCAGCAGTGGCCAGGGGGCCCGGGGGAATTCACCCCTCCACTTT
CASSGQGARGNSPLHF
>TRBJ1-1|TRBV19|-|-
TGTGCCAGTAGTTATACAGGGAACACTGAAGCTTTCTTT
CASSYTGNTEAFF
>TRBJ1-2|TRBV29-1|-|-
TGCAGCGTTGAAGAAATCAAGGGGTACTATGGCTACACCTTC
CSVEEIKGYYGYTF
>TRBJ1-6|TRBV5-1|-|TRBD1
TGCGCCAGCAGCGCAGGACAGGGACGTAATTCACCCCTCCACTTT
CASSAGQGRNSPLHF
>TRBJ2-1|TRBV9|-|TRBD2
TGTGCCAGCAGCGTAGTTGGGACTAGCGGCTACAATGAGCAGTTCTTC
CASSVVGTSGYNEQFF
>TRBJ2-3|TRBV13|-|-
TGTGCCAGCAGCTTCCGGACTGCCCCCGGCACAGATACGCAGTATTTT
CASSFRTAPGTDTQYF